Shown below are 10 T cell receptor beta chains from a single sample sequenced in a study of Ad26.COV2.S vaccination and SARS-CoV-2 variants. The protocol was immunoSEQ multiplex PCR, while the TCRdb copy is restricted to in-frame clones and leaves out a portion. The sample yields around 400,000 clones, approximately 91% seen once. The sample's treatment: around 19 received Ad26.COV2.S at low or high dose, single or two shots; 5 received placebo; per-sample allocation not given. Specimen acquisition occurred on day 63 following the initial vaccine or placebo injection. The input for sequencing was peripheral blood, taken in a trial of Ad26.COV2.S vaccine versus placebo. Receptor source: a person aged 18 to 65 who received the Ad26.COV2.S COVID-19 vaccine or a placebo.

The gene calls are TRBV3-1 (or the pseudogene TRBV3-2) and TRBJ2-7, with 7 bases identical to TRBD2. CDR1 and CDR2 (germline): LGHDT, YNNKEL (reference sequence). The CDR3 length is 15 residues. The V and J ends lost 0 bases and 6 bases, in that order; junction bases with no gene match: 8. In DNA form, the CDR3 reads TGTGCCAGCAGCCAAGATATCGGGACTACGGGCGAGCAGTACTTC. This encodes CASSQDIGTTGEQYF.

This clone appeared a few times. The chain carries TRBV4-2 and TRBJ1-1; D unresolved. This CDR3 has 13 residues. The germline gives CDR1 LGHNA, CDR2 YNFKEQ. The ends were cut back, 0 bases at V and 1 base at J, with 3 bases in the middle. For the CDR3, the DNA is TGTGCCAGCAGCCAAGATTGGAACACTGAAGCTTTCTTT. Its translation is CASSQDWNTEAFF.

The gene calls are TRBV6-4 and TRBJ2-2; 10 nucleotides line up with TRBD2. CDR1 MRHNA and CDR2 SNTAGT come from the germline V gene. This CDR3 is built from 15 residues. The V and J ends lost 4 bases and 1 base, in that order; junction bases with no gene match: 0. CDR3 loop: CASSGLAGNTGELFF. In DNA form, the CDR3 reads TGTGCCAGCAGTGGACTAGCGGGGAACACCGGGGAGCTGTTTTTT.

This chain links TRBV2 with TRBJ1-4, with 7 positions matching TRBD1. The germline gives CDR1 SNHLY, CDR2 FYNNEI. This CDR3 contains 15 residues. The ends lost 1 base at V and 5 bases at J; junction bases unmatched: 4. CDR3 in amino acids: CASSEGGQLNEKLFF. The DNA of the CDR3 is TGTGCCAGCAGTGAAGGGGGACAGCTGAATGAAAAACTGTTTTTT.

CDR3 amino acids: CATAARSNNEQFF. The CDR3 coding sequence is TGTGCCACCGCCGCGCGATCGAACAATGAGCAGTTCTTC. The chain combines TRBV15 with TRBJ2-1; D is unresolved. The CDR3 totals 13 residues. The V end lost 8 bases, the J end lost 5 bases, and 13 bases lay between the germline ends. In germline, CDR1 is LNHNV, CDR2 YYDKDF (reference sequence).

The chain is built from TRBV12-3 or TRBV12-4 and TRBJ2-1; 9 bases fit TRBD1. J gave up 8 bases and V 7 bases, and 3 bases lay outside the gene matches. This CDR3 spans 12 amino acids. CDR3 bases: TGTGCCAGCAACACAGGGGGCCATGAGCAGTTCTTC. Translated, it gives CASNTGGHEQFF.

The V call is TRBV6-4, the J call TRBJ1-5; D may be TRBD1 (5 bases). The ends were cut back, 3 bases at V and 5 bases at J, with 8 bases in the middle. The CDR3 runs to 13 residues. Looked up from germline, CDR1 is MRHNA and CDR2 is SNTAGT. The CDR3 DNA is TGTGCCAGCAGTGAACAGGCGGATCAGCCCCAGCATTTT. Protein product: CASSEQADQPQHF.

The V call is TRBV6-5, the J call TRBJ1-2; weak D call: TRBD1 (5 bases). Germline lookup yields CDR1 MNHEY and CDR2 SVGAGI. V was pared by 8 bases and J by 4 bases, with 14 bases between. The CDR3 consists of 13 residues. CDR3 in DNA: TGTGCCAGCGCCAGGGCCCTGGGCTATGGCTACACCTTC. This gives the protein CASARALGYGYTF.

The J gene is TRBJ2-2, the V gene TRBV2, with D unresolved. In germline, CDR1 is SNHLY, CDR2 FYNNEI. The V end lost 3 bases, the J end lost 2 bases, and 7 bases lay between the germline ends. The CDR3 runs 14 residues. CDR3 sequence reads: CASSDHPNTGELFF. The CDR3 nucleotides are TGTGCCAGCAGTGATCACCCTAACACCGGGGAGCTGTTTTTT. Based on the CDR3 plus reference TRBV2 and TRBJ2-2, the full variable domain is EPEVTQTPSHQVTQMGQEVILRCVPISNHLYFYWYRQILGQKVEFLVSFYNNEISEKSEIFDDQFSVERPDGSNFTLKIRSTKLEDSAMYFCASSDHPNTGELFFGEGSRLTVL.

The chain employs TRBV7-9 and TRBJ2-1; D uncertain. The CDR3 contains 13 residues. Trimming took 2 bases from V and 9 from J, leaving 11 bases between them. CDR1 and CDR2 (germline): SEHNR, FQNEAQ (reference sequence). This CDR3 is CASSLPGTGEQFF. CDR3 nucleotide sequence: TGTGCCAGCAGCTTACCAGGAACGGGTGAGCAGTTCTTC.